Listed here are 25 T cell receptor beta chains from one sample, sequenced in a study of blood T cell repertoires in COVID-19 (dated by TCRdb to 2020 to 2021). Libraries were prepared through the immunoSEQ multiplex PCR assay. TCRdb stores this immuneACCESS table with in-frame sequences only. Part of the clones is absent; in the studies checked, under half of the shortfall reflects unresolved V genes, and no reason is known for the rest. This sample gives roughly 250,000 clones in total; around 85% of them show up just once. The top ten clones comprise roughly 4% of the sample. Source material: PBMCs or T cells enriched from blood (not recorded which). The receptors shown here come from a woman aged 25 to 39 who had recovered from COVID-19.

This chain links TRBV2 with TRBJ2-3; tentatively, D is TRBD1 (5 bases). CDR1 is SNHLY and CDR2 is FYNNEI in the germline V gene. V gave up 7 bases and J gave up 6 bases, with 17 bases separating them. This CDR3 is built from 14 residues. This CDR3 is CASKFGSHRDTQYF. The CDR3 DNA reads TGTGCCAGCAAATTCGGATCCCACAGGGATACGCAGTATTTT.

CDR3 region: CASSPRRAGNEKLFF. The CDR3 DNA follows: TGTGCCAGCAGCCCCAGGAGGGCGGGAAATGAAAAACTGTTTTTT. The chain is built from TRBV7-2 and TRBJ1-4; D gene uncertain. The germline V gene encodes CDR1 SGHTA and CDR2 FQGNSA. With 5 bases removed from V and 5 bases from J, the gap between germline ends came to 15 bases. The CDR3 has 15 amino acids.

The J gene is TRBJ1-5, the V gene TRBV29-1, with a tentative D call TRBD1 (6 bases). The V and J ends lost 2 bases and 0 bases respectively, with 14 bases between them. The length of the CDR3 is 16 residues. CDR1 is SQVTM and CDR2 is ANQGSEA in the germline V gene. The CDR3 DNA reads TGCAGCGTTGAAACCAGGGGAAGGAATAGCAATCAGCCCCAGCATTTT. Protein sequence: CSVETRGRNSNQPQHF. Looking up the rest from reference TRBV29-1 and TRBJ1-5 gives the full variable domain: SAVISQKPSRDICQRGTSLTIQCQVDSQVTMMFWYRQQPGQSLTLIATANQGSEATYESGFVIDKFPISRPNLTFSTLTVSNMSPEDSSIYLCSVETRGRNSNQPQHFGDGTRLSIL.

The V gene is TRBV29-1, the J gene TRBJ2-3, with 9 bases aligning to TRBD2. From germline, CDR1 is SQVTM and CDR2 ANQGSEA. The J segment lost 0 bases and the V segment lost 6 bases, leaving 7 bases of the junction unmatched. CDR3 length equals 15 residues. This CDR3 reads CSVHSGRRSTDTQYF. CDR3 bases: TGCAGCGTCCACAGCGGGAGGCGAAGCACAGATACGCAGTATTTT.

The CDR3: CASSKLIDNTEAFF. The CDR3 DNA reads as TGTGCCAGCAGTAAGCTTATAGATAACACTGAAGCTTTCTTT. This sequence joins TRBV7-6 and TRBJ1-1; no clear D gene. The CDR3 runs 14 residues. The V and J ends lost 6 bases and 2 bases respectively, with 13 bases between them. Germline V CDR1 and CDR2: SGHVS, FNYEAQ.

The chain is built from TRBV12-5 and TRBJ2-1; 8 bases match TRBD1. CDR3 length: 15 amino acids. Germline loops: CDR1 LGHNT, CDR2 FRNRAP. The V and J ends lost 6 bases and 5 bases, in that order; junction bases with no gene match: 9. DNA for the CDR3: TGTGCTAGTGGCCCCGGGACAGGAGGGAACAATGAGCAGTTCTTC. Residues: CASGPGTGGNNEQFF.

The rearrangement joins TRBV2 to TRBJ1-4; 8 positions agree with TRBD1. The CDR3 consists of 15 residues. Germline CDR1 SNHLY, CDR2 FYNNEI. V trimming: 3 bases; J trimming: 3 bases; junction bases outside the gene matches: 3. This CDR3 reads CASSDNRGANEKLFF. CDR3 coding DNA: TGTGCCAGCAGTGACAACAGGGGGGCTAATGAAAAACTGTTTTTT.

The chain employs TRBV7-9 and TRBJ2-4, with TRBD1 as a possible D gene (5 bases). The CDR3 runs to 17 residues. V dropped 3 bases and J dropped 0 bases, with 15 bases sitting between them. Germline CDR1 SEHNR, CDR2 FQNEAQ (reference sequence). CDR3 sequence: CASSFKTDALAKNIQYF. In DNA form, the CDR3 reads TGTGCCAGCAGCTTCAAGACAGACGCGCTAGCCAAAAACATTCAGTACTTC.

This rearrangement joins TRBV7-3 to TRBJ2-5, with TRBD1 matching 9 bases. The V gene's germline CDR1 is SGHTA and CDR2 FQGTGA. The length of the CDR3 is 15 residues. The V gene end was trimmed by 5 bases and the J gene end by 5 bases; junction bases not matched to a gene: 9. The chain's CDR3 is CASSPYRDRVETQYF. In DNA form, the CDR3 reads TGTGCCAGCAGCCCATACCGGGACAGGGTGGAGACCCAGTACTTC.

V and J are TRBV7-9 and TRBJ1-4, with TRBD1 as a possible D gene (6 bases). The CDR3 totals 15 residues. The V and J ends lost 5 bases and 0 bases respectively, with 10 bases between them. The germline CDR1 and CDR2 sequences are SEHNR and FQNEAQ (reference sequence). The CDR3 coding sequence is TGTGCCAGCAGCACGCGGACAGCAACTAATGAAAAACTGTTTTTT. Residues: CASSTRTATNEKLFF.

In DNA, the CDR3 is TGCGCCAGCAGCCAAGCGGGGCGGGGGGCAGTCTCCTACAATGAGCAGTTCTTC. It codes for CASSQAGRGAVSYNEQFF. This rearrangement joins TRBV4-1 to TRBJ2-1; 8 nucleotides match TRBD2. The CDR3 is 18 residues long. The V gene end was trimmed by 1 base and the J gene end by 0 bases; junction bases not matched to a gene: 8. Germline V gives CDR1 MGHRA, CDR2 YSYEKL.

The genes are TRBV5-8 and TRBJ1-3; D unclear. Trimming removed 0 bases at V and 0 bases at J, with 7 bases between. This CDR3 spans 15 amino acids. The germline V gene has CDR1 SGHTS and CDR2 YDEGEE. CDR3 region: CASSLGGFSGNTIYF. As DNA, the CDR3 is TGTGCCAGCAGCTTGGGCGGCTTCTCTGGAAACACCATATATTTT.

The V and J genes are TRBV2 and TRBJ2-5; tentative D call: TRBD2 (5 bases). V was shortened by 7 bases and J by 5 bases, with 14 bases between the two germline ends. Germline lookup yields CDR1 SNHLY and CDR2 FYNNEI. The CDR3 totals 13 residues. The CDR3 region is CASKVRDAETQYF. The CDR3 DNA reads TGTGCCAGCAAAGTTCGGGATGCGGAGACCCAGTACTTC.

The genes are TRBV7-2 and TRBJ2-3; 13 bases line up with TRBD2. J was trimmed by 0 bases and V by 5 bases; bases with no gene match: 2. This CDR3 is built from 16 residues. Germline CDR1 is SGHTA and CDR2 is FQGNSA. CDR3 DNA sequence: TGTGCCAGCAGCCTACTAGCGGGGGGGAGCACAGATACGCAGTATTTT. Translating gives CASSLLAGGSTDTQYF.

The CDR3 coding sequence is TGTGCCATCAGTGGATCGGAGAATGGAAACACCATATATTTT. Encoded protein: CAISGSENGNTIYF. The gene calls are TRBV10-3 and TRBJ1-3; D is undetermined. With 4 bases removed from V and 3 bases from J, the gap between germline ends came to 10 bases. The CDR3 sequence is 14 residues long. Germline CDR1 and CDR2: ENHRY and SYGVKD.

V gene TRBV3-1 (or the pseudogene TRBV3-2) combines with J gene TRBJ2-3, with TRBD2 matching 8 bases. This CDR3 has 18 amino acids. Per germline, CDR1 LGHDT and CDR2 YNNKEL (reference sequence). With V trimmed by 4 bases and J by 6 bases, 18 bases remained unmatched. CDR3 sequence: CASSPLILRRAGEDTQYF. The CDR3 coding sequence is TGTGCCAGCAGCCCCCTCATTCTTCGGCGAGCGGGGGAGGATACGCAGTATTTT.

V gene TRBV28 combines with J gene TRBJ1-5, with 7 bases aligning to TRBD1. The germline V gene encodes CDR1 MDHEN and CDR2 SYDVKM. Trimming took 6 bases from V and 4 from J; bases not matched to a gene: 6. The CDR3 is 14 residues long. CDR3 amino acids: CASRRGQLNQPQHF. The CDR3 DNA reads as TGTGCCAGCAGGCGGGGACAGTTAAATCAGCCCCAGCATTTT.

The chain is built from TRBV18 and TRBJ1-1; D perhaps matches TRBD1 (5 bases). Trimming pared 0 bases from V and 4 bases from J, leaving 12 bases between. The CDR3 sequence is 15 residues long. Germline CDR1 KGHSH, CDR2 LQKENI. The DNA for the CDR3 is TGTGCCAGCTCACCACCAACAGGCGAAACCACTGAAGCTTTCTTT. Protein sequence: CASSPPTGETTEAFF.

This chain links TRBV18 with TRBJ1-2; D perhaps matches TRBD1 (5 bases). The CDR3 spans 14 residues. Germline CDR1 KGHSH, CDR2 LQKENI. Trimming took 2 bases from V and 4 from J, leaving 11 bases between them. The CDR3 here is CASSPEQAFYGYTF. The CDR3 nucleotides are TGTGCCAGCTCACCAGAACAGGCTTTCTATGGCTACACCTTC. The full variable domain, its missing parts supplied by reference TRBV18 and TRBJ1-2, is NAGVMQNPRHLVRRRGQEARLRCSPMKGHSHVYWYRQLPEEGLKFMVYLQKENIIDESGMPKERFSAEFPKEGPSILRIQQVVRGDSAAYFCASSPEQAFYGYTFGSGTRLTVV.

The CDR3 loop reads CASSSWTGAQETQYF. CDR3 DNA: TGTGCCAGCAGTTCATGGACAGGGGCCCAGGAGACCCAGTACTTC. The chain couples TRBV28 to TRBJ2-5; 9 bases map to TRBD1. There are 15 residues in the CDR3. V shed 4 bases and J 5 bases; nucleotides not matched to a gene: 8. Germline-derived CDR1 and CDR2 are MDHEN and SYDVKM.

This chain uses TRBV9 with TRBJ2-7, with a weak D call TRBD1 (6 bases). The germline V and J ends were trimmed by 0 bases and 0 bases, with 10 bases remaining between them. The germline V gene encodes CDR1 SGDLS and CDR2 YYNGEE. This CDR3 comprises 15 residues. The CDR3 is CASSVGAGASYEQYF. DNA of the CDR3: TGTGCCAGCAGCGTAGGGGCAGGGGCCTCCTACGAGCAGTACTTC.

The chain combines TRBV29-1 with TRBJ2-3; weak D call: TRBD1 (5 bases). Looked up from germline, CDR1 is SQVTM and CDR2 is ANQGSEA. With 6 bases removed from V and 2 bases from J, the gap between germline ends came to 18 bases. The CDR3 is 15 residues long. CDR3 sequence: CSVSSQVTFTDTQYF. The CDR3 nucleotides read TGCAGCGTCTCATCACAGGTTACTTTCACAGATACGCAGTATTTT.

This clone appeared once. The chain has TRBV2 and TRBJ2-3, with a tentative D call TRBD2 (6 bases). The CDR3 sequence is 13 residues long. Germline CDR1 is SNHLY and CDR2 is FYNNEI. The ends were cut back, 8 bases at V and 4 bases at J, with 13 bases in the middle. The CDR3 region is CASRPSSADTQYF. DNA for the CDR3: TGTGCCAGCCGACCCTCTAGCGCAGATACGCAGTATTTT.

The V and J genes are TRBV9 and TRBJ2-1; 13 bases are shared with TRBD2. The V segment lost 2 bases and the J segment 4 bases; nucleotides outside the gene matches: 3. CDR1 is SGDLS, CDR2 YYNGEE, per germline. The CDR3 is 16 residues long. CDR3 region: CASSVVLAGGYNEQFF. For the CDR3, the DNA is TGTGCCAGCAGCGTTGTACTAGCGGGAGGGTACAATGAGCAGTTCTTC.

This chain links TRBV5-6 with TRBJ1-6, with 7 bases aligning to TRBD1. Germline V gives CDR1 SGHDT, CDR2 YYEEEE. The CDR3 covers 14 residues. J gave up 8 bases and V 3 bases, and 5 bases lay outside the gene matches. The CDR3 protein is CASSSDRPDSPLHF. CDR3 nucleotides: TGTGCCAGCAGCTCGGACAGGCCAGATTCACCCCTCCACTTT.